Listed here are 29 T cell receptor beta chains from one sample, sequenced in a study of T-cell memory formation after mild COVID-19. TCRdb used MiXCR to reprocess the 5' RACE reads, holding one entry per CDR3 protein. The data contain about 180,000 distinct CDR3 sequences, 15% to 20% of them singletons. The material sequenced was PBMCs or a T cell subset sorted from them (not recorded which). Receptors were obtained from a young man who had mild COVID-19 (a few samples of this study predate the infection). Cell type and time point are not known.

The chain employs TRBV19 and TRBJ2-1; the match to TRBD2 covers 10 bases. CDR1 and CDR2 (germline): LNHDA, SQIVND (reference sequence). This CDR3 is built from 15 residues. The CDR3 is CASSRTSGEYNEQFF. The CDR3 bases are TGTGCGAGTTCTAGGACTAGCGGAGAGTACAATGAGCAGTTCTTC.

This clonotype occurred a few times. The genes are TRBV7-9 and TRBJ2-5; D assignment may be TRBD1 or TRBD2 (5 bases each). This CDR3 comprises 14 residues. V lost 5 bases and J 3 bases, leaving 13 bases between the germline ends. Germline lookup yields CDR1 SEHNR and CDR2 FQNEAQ (reference sequence). The CDR3 region is CASSRLRDEETQYF. In nucleotides, the CDR3 is TGTGCCAGCAGCCGACTCCGGGACGAAGAGACCCAGTACTTC. Combining the CDR3 with reference TRBV7-9 and TRBJ2-5 gives the whole variable domain DTGVSQNPRHKITKRGQNVTFRCDPISEHNRLYWYRQTLGQGPEFLTYFQNEAQLEKSRLLSDRFSAERPKGSFSTLEIQRTEQGDSAMYLCASSRLRDEETQYFGPGTRLLVL.

The rearrangement joins TRBV5-1 to TRBJ2-7; D may be TRBD2 (5 bases). The germline V gene encodes CDR1 SGHRS and CDR2 YFSETQ. Trimming took 4 bases from V and 0 from J, leaving 14 bases between them. CDR3 length: 15 amino acids. The CDR3 sequence is CASSPVLGSSYEQYF. As DNA, the CDR3 is TGCGCCAGCAGCCCCGTCTTGGGGAGCTCCTACGAGCAGTACTTC.

This clonotype has a count of ten or more. The chain links TRBV20-1 to TRBJ1-1; D is ambiguous. With 0 bases removed from V and 7 bases from J, the gap between germline ends came to 9 bases. From germline, CDR1 is DFQATT and CDR2 SNEGSKA (reference sequence). This CDR3 is built from 12 residues. CDR3 amino acids: CSARDSDREAFF. CDR3 coding DNA: TGCAGTGCTAGAGATAGTGACCGTGAAGCTTTCTTT.

This chain uses TRBV5-4 with TRBJ2-1, with D possibly matching TRBD1 (5 bases). The CDR3 covers 15 residues. Germline loops: CDR1 SGHNT, CDR2 YYREEE (reference sequence). V lost 4 bases and J 3 bases, leaving 14 bases between the germline ends. The CDR3 here is CASSQPGSRYNEQFF. In DNA, the CDR3 is TGTGCCAGCAGCCAGCCAGGGTCGCGCTACAATGAGCAGTTCTTC. Variable domain in full (rest from reference TRBV5-4 and TRBJ2-1): ETGVTQSPTHLIKTRGQQVTLRCSSQSGHNTVSWYQQALGQGPQFIFQYYREEENGRGNFPPRFSGLQFPNYSSELNVNALELDDSALYLCASSQPGSRYNEQFFGPGTRLTVL.

This clonotype has a handful of counts. The chain recombines TRBV6-5 with TRBJ2-2; either TRBD1 or TRBD2 may fit D (6 bases each). Germline-derived CDR1 and CDR2 are MNHEY and SVGAGI. The CDR3 covers 15 residues. V was pared by 6 bases and J by 0 bases, with 11 bases between. The chain's CDR3 is CASREEGANTGELFF. DNA of the CDR3: TGTGCCAGCAGGGAGGAGGGGGCGAACACCGGGGAGCTGTTTTTT.

This clonotype was found many times. The V call is TRBV12-3 or TRBV12-4, the J call TRBJ2-1; D is undetermined. With 2 bases removed from V and 4 bases from J, the gap between germline ends came to 6 bases. The CDR3 length is 13 residues. The CDR3 loop is CASSLSNYNEQFF. Written as DNA, the CDR3 is TGTGCCAGCAGTTTATCGAATTACAATGAGCAGTTCTTC.

V and J are TRBV7-2 and TRBJ1-2; 7 bases are shared with TRBD1. The V and J ends lost 1 base and 8 bases, in that order; junction bases with no gene match: 13. The CDR3 sequence is 16 residues long. Germline V gene sequence: CDR1 SGHTA, CDR2 FQGNSA. CDR3 protein: CASSLVGGAGSRGYTF. CDR3 DNA sequence: TGTGCCAGCAGCTTAGTAGGGGGCGCAGGGTCGCGGGGCTACACCTTC.

This chain joins TRBV7-2 and TRBJ2-5; D perhaps matches TRBD1 (7 bases). Looked up from germline, CDR1 is SGHTA and CDR2 is FQGNSA. The CDR3 covers 14 residues. With 5 bases removed from V and 12 bases from J, the gap between germline ends came to 22 bases. CDR3 sequence (DNA): TGTGCCAGCAGCCCTCAGGGGGGTTCTCAAGCCGAGTACTTC. This gives the protein CASSPQGGSQAEYF.

This clonotype was counted a few times. The rearrangement uses TRBV11-2 and TRBJ2-5; TRBD1 or TRBD2 may be the D gene (5 bases each). Trimming took 6 bases from V and 0 from J, leaving 17 bases between them. This CDR3 is 16 amino acids long. Germline assignment: CDR1 SGHAT and CDR2 FQNNGV. This chain's CDR3 is CASRNWGRSYQETQYF. In nucleotides, the CDR3 is TGTGCCAGCAGGAACTGGGGGAGATCGTACCAAGAGACCCAGTACTTC.

This clonotype was found a few times. This chain joins TRBV6-5 and TRBJ1-2; D may be TRBD1 (6 bases). This CDR3 has 15 residues. The V and J ends lost 7 bases and 3 bases respectively, with 18 bases between them. CDR1 and CDR2 (germline): MNHEY, SVGAGI. The CDR3 DNA reads as TGTGCCAGCACCAGACCAGGGGCGGGCGACTATGGCTACACCTTC. Protein: CASTRPGAGDYGYTF.

This clonotype appeared a few times. V usage is TRBV5-1 and J usage is TRBJ1-1; no clear D. The germline V gene encodes CDR1 SGHRS and CDR2 YFSETQ. The CDR3 is 13 amino acids. Trimming pared 0 bases from V and 4 bases from J, leaving 7 bases between. For the CDR3, the DNA is TGCGCCAGCAGCTTGGTAGGGAGCACTGAAGCTTTCTTT. This gives the protein CASSLVGSTEAFF.

This chain connects TRBV18 to TRBJ1-1, with D possibly being TRBD1 (6 bases). CDR3 length: 14 residues. Trimming took 3 bases from V and 7 from J, leaving 15 bases between them. Per the germline V gene, CDR1 is KGHSH and CDR2 is LQKENI. The CDR3 reads CASSPRAGVVEAFF. Here the CDR3 DNA reads TGTGCCAGCTCACCCCGGGCAGGGGTGGTTGAAGCTTTCTTT.

The chain couples TRBV12-3 or TRBV12-4 to TRBJ2-3, with TRBD1 matching over 10 bases. CDR3 length equals 14 residues. V gave up 6 bases and J gave up 5 bases; unmatched junction bases: 5. The CDR3 spells CASRRDRGIDTQYF. Written as DNA, the CDR3 is TGTGCCAGCAGGCGGGACAGGGGCATAGATACGCAGTATTTT.

In its sample, this clonotype was seen many times. The chain recombines TRBV24-1 with TRBJ2-3, with TRBD1 matching over 8 bases. After removal of 2 bases from V and 2 bases from J, the junction contained 2 bases not matched to a gene. The CDR3 has 15 residues. Germline V gene lookup returns CDR1 KGHDR and CDR2 SFDVKD. CDR3 loop: CATSDSQGATDTQYF. CDR3 DNA sequence: TGTGCCACCAGTGATTCGCAGGGGGCCACAGATACGCAGTATTTT.

The chain employs TRBV7-2 and TRBJ2-7; no clear D. Germline V gives CDR1 SGHTA, CDR2 FQGNSA. The CDR3 spans 13 residues. V dropped 4 bases and J dropped 6 bases, with 13 bases sitting between them. CDR3 in amino acids: CASSSSPVGEQYF. The CDR3, as DNA: TGTGCCAGCAGCTCCTCCCCCGTCGGCGAGCAGTACTTC.

J is TRBJ2-7 and V is TRBV20-1; D is perhaps TRBD2 (6 bases). Germline CDR1 and CDR2: DFQATT and SNEGSKA (reference sequence). The CDR3 runs to 14 residues. Between the trimmed V and J ends, which lost 0 bases and 2 bases, there was a span of 11 bases. CDR3 protein: CSARDRRGTYEQYV. CDR3 coding DNA: TGCAGTGCTAGAGATCGCCGGGGGACCTACGAGCAGTACGTC.

The table lists this clonotype with a few counts. The V call is TRBV19, the J call TRBJ1-2; D is possibly TRBD1 (5 bases). V was clipped by 4 bases and J by 4 bases, with 16 bases between them. Germline values: CDR1 LNHDA, CDR2 SQIVND (reference sequence). CDR3 length equals 15 residues. CDR3 amino acids: CASSTHLTDRYGYTF. CDR3 coding DNA: TGTGCCAGTAGTACCCACTTGACAGACCGCTATGGCTACACCTTC. The variable domain in full, completed from reference TRBV19 and TRBJ1-2, reads DGGITQSPKYLFRKEGQNVTLSCEQNLNHDAMYWYRQDPGQGLRLIYYSQIVNDFQKGDIAEGYSVSREKKESFPLTVTSAQKNPTAFYLCASSTHLTDRYGYTFGSGTRLTVV.

This clonotype was recorded at least ten times. V and J are TRBV2 and TRBJ1-4; D unresolved. Germline CDR1 is SNHLY and CDR2 is FYNNEI. The CDR3 length is 14 residues. V shed 6 bases and J shed 0 bases, with 8 bases lying between them. CDR3: CASSPYATNEKLFF. Here the CDR3 DNA reads TGTGCCAGCAGCCCTTATGCAACTAATGAAAAACTGTTTTTT. Together with reference TRBV2 and TRBJ1-4, the CDR3 gives the full variable domain: EPEVTQTPSHQVTQMGQEVILRCVPISNHLYFYWYRQILGQKVEFLVSFYNNEISEKSEIFDDQFSVERPDGSNFTLKIRSTKLEDSAMYFCASSPYATNEKLFFGSGTQLSVL.

J is TRBJ2-1 and V is TRBV7-3; 14 bases are shared with TRBD2. Per the germline V gene, CDR1 is SGHTA and CDR2 is FQGTGA. V dropped 6 bases and J dropped 13; count of bases not matched to a gene: 5. The CDR3 extends over 13 amino acids. CDR3 bases: TGTGCCAGCAGACGACTAGCGGGGGGGCCCCAGTTCTTC. Its protein product is CASRRLAGGPQFF.

This chain links TRBV5-1 with TRBJ2-1; unclear D gene. Germline V gives CDR1 SGHRS, CDR2 YFSETQ. Trimming left V 1 base short and J 14 bases short, with 7 bases between. The CDR3 extends over 10 amino acids. The CDR3 loop is CASSLNEKFF. As DNA, the CDR3 is TGCGCCAGCAGCTTGAACGAGAAGTTCTTC. Variable domain in full (rest from reference TRBV5-1 and TRBJ2-1): KAGVTQTPRYLIKTRGQQVTLSCSPISGHRSVSWYQQTPGQGLQFLFEYFSETQRNKGNFPGRFSGRQFSNSRSEMNVSTLELGDSALYLCASSLNEKFFGPGTRLTVL.

This clonotype showed up many times. The CDR3: CASSPGTDYGYTF. CDR3 nucleotide sequence: TGTGCCAGCAGCCCCGGGACAGACTATGGCTACACCTTC. The V call is TRBV11-1, the J call TRBJ1-2, with 7 bases matching TRBD1. J gave up 3 bases and V 5 bases, and 3 bases lay outside the gene matches. Germline loops: CDR1 SGHAT, CDR2 FQDESV (reference sequence). This CDR3 has 13 amino acids.

This clonotype was observed a few times. The V gene is TRBV18, the J gene TRBJ2-2; D ambiguous. The CDR3 is 14 amino acids. V shed 2 bases and J shed 5 bases, with 9 bases lying between them. CDR1 is KGHSH, CDR2 LQKENI, per germline. DNA of the CDR3: TGTGCCAGCTCACCAAACACTGTAACCGGGGAGCTGTTTTTT. Residues: CASSPNTVTGELFF.

The chain is built from TRBV20-1 and TRBJ2-3; a possible D gene is TRBD1 (5 bases). The CDR3 sequence is 13 residues long. Trimming took off 5 bases at V and 1 base at J, with 10 bases between the two ends. Germline V gives CDR1 DFQATT, CDR2 SNEGSKA (reference sequence). CDR3 sequence: CSARQGGTDTQYF. The CDR3 DNA is TGCAGTGCTCGGCAGGGTGGCACAGATACGCAGTATTTT.

This clonotype was seen a few times. The rearrangement uses TRBV6-2 or TRBV6-3 and TRBJ2-7, with D unclear. The CDR3 contains 12 residues. The germline gives CDR1 MNHEY, CDR2 SVGEGT. Between the trimmed V and J ends, which lost 6 bases and 4 bases, there was a span of 10 bases. For the CDR3, the DNA is TGTGCCAGCAGAGAGACCCCGTACGAGCAGTACTTC. It translates to CASRETPYEQYF.

This chain uses TRBV6-5 with TRBJ1-5; D is possibly TRBD1 (6 bases). Trimming cost V 5 bases and J 1 base, with 9 bases left between them. The CDR3 contains 14 residues. CDR1 and CDR2 from the germline V gene are MNHEY and SVGAGI. The CDR3 is CASSTGTSNQPQHF. Here the CDR3 DNA reads TGTGCCAGCAGTACAGGGACGAGCAATCAGCCCCAGCATTTT.

This clonotype was seen only a few times. This chain connects TRBV6-2 or TRBV6-3 to TRBJ2-2; no clear D. Trimming removed 7 bases at V and 0 bases at J, with 9 bases between. The CDR3 extends over 14 amino acids. Germline V gene data show CDR1 as MNHEY and CDR2 as SVGEGT. This chain's CDR3 is CASMRHSNTGELFF. Written as DNA, the CDR3 is TGTGCCAGCATGCGACATTCGAACACCGGGGAGCTGTTTTTT.

The chain is built from TRBV11-2 and TRBJ2-2; TRBD1 might be the D (6 bases). This CDR3 has 16 amino acids. The V and J ends lost 7 bases and 0 bases respectively, with 15 bases between them. Germline lookup yields CDR1 SGHAT and CDR2 FQNNGV. The CDR3 nucleotides are TGTGCCAGCAACCTACCTGAGGGGGCGAACACCGGGGAGCTGTTTTTT. Its protein is CASNLPEGANTGELFF.

The J gene is TRBJ1-2, the V gene TRBV4-3, with 8 bases lining up with TRBD1. V lost 8 bases to trimming and J lost 7 bases; unmatched junction nucleotides: 9. Germline CDR1 is LGHNA and CDR2 is YSLEER. The CDR3 runs to 13 residues. In nucleotides, the CDR3 is TGCGCCAGCGCTCGGGACAGGTTCTGTGGCTACACCTTC. This translates into CASARDRFCGYTF.